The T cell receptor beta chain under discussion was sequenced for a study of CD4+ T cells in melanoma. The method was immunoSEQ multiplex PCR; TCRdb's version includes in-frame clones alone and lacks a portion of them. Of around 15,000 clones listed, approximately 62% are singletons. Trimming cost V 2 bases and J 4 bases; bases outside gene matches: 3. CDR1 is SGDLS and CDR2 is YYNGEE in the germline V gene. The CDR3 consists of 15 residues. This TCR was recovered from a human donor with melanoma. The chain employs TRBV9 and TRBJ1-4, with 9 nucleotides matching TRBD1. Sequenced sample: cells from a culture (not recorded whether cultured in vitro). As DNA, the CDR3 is TGTGCCAGCAGCGTGGGACAGGGCATTAATGAAAAACTGTTTTTT. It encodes CASSVGQGINEKLFF.